This T cell receptor (beta chain) was obtained from a study of T-cell reconstitution after alpha-beta-depleted transplantation in children. Preparation of the TCRbeta library was carried out with unique molecular identifiers. TCRdb processed the PCR reads anew with MiXCR; each CDR3 protein has one entry. The sample shows around 380,000 distinct CDR3 sequences, approximately 11% of them seen only once. The CDR3 runs 13 residues. V was clipped by 3 bases and J by 2 bases, with 7 bases between them. Germline V gene sequence: CDR1 SGHTA, CDR2 FQGTGA. The source of this sequence is a human donor who donated a stem cell graft to a child with acute myeloid leukemia. V gene TRBV7-3 combines with J gene TRBJ2-5; no definite D call. The sequences come from PBMCs from the stem cell graft donor, collected from the stem cell graft. In DNA, the CDR3 is TGTGCCAGCAGCTTCTCCCCGCAAGAGACCCAGTACTTC. Translating gives CASSFSPQETQYF.